The 24 T cell receptor beta chains reported below all come from one sample, sequenced in a study of T-cell reconstitution after alpha-beta-depleted transplantation in children. A library of TCRbeta sequences, prepared with unique molecular identifiers, was generated. TCRdb fed the PCR reads into MiXCR, producing one record per CDR3 protein. The table includes 330,000 or so distinct CDR3 sequences, 9.5% to 13% detected once. The specimen comprised PBMCs, sampled before TCRalphabeta/CD19-depleted stem cell transplant. The receptors come from a boy under two years old with acute myeloid leukemia, due to receive a stem cell transplant.

This clonotype was seen ten or more times. The chain uses TRBV20-1 and TRBJ2-5, with 7 bases matching TRBD1. Losses at the gene ends were 6 bases for V and 10 bases for J; bases not matched to a gene: 8. The CDR3 extends over 11 amino acids. Germline V gene lookup returns CDR1 DFQATT and CDR2 SNEGSKA (reference sequence). This CDR3 is CSARGPGGQYF. The CDR3, as DNA: TGCAGTGCCCGGGGACCAGGGGGCCAGTACTTC.

The CDR3 spells CAWSWAGELFF. The CDR3 coding sequence is TGTGCCTGGAGTTGGGCCGGGGAGCTGTTTTTT. The chain has TRBV30 and TRBJ2-2; no clear D. The CDR3 runs to 11 residues. V was trimmed by 2 bases and J by 6 bases, leaving 4 bases between them. CDR1 and CDR2 from the germline V gene are GTSNPN and SVGIG (reference sequence). Full variable domain (rest looked up from reference TRBV30 and TRBJ2-2): SQTIHQWPATLVQPVGSPLSLECTVEGTSNPNLYWYRQAAGRGLQLLFYSVGIGQISSEVPQNLSASRPQDRQFILSSKKLLLSDSGFYLCAWSWAGELFFGEGSRLTVL.

This clonotype was counted many times. The rearrangement uses TRBV28 and TRBJ2-1, with 10 bases lining up with TRBD2. With 4 bases clipped from V and 2 bases from J, the junction kept 11 bases outside the gene matches. The V gene's germline CDR1 is MDHEN and CDR2 SYDVKM. The CDR3 runs to 18 residues. The CDR3 DNA sequence: TGTGCCAGCAGTTCATTCCAGACTAGCGGGTTCGCCTACAATGAGCAGTTCTTC. This codes for CASSSFQTSGFAYNEQFF.

This clonotype occurred many times. The chain uses TRBV5-1 and TRBJ1-1; D is uncertain. Germline V gene data show CDR1 as SGHRS and CDR2 as YFSETQ. V was clipped by 1 base and J by 6 bases, with 13 bases between them. The CDR3 is made up of 14 amino acids. This chain's CDR3 is CASSLRLGIAEAFF. The CDR3 DNA reads TGCGCCAGCAGCTTGAGGTTGGGGATCGCTGAAGCTTTCTTT.

This clonotype was found many times. This chain links TRBV7-8 with TRBJ1-5; D ambiguous. With 3 bases removed from V and 1 base from J, the gap between germline ends came to 13 bases. Germline CDR1 reads SGHVS; CDR2 reads FQNEAQ. CDR3 length: 16 amino acids. The CDR3: CASSLEGYWSNQPQHF. The CDR3 DNA reads as TGTGCCAGCAGCTTGGAAGGGTATTGGAGCAATCAGCCCCAGCATTTT. The full variable domain, rest sourced from reference TRBV7-8 and TRBJ1-5, is GAGVSQSPRYKVAKRGQDVALRCDPISGHVSLFWYQQALGQGPEFLTYFQNEAQLDKSGLPSDRFFAERPEGSVSTLKIQRTQQEDSAVYLCASSLEGYWSNQPQHFGDGTRLSIL.

This clonotype was seen ten or more times. This chain uses TRBV6-1 with TRBJ2-1; either TRBD1 or TRBD2 may fit D (7 bases each). CDR3 length: 18 residues. V was shortened by 6 bases and J by 3 bases, with 24 bases between the two germline ends. CDR1 is MNHNS, CDR2 SASEGT, per germline. The CDR3 protein is CASRKGGGQLSYYNEQFF. CDR3 nucleotides: TGTGCCAGCAGGAAGGGAGGGGGACAGTTAAGCTACTACAATGAGCAGTTCTTC.

This clonotype was detected many times. The chain is built from TRBV7-2 and TRBJ2-3; 14 bases fit TRBD2. V dropped 0 bases and J dropped 6; count of bases not matched to a gene: 2. The CDR3 covers 16 residues. From germline, CDR1 is SGHTA and CDR2 FQGNSA. The CDR3 sequence is CASSLAGTSGSDTQYF. For the CDR3, the DNA is TGTGCCAGCAGCTTAGCGGGGACTAGCGGGAGTGATACGCAGTATTTT.

This clonotype has at least ten counts. This chain uses TRBV9 with TRBJ2-1; D unresolved. There are 17 residues in the CDR3. Germline CDR1 and CDR2: SGDLS and YYNGEE. V was trimmed by 3 bases and J by 0 bases, leaving 16 bases between them. The DNA of the CDR3 is TGTGCCAGCAGCGACTCTTTCTCCCTTAGCTCCTACAATGAGCAGTTCTTC. Protein product: CASSDSFSLSSYNEQFF.

This clonotype has ten or more counts. This chain links TRBV10-3 with TRBJ2-5; the D is unclear. The CDR3 length is 13 residues. The germline gives CDR1 ENHRY, CDR2 SYGVKD. V gave up 6 bases and J gave up 5 bases, with 13 bases separating them. In nucleotides, the CDR3 is TGTGCCATCAGGGGCTGGGCGGCGGAGACCCAGTACTTC. This sequence encodes CAIRGWAAETQYF.

This clonotype was seen many times. V usage is TRBV7-9 and J usage is TRBJ2-2; 8 nucleotides agree with TRBD1. Trimming took 5 bases from V and 5 from J; bases not matched to a gene: 10. CDR3 length: 16 residues. Germline V lookup: CDR1 SEHNR, CDR2 FQNEAQ (reference sequence). CDR3 nucleotides: TGTGCCAGCAGCCCAGCCCGGACAGGGCATACCGGGGAGCTGTTTTTT. Translating gives CASSPARTGHTGELFF.

This clonotype occurred many times. This sequence joins TRBV12-3 or TRBV12-4 and TRBJ1-6; tentative D call: TRBD1 (5 bases). The CDR3 covers 20 residues. The germline V and J ends were trimmed by 3 bases and 7 bases, with 28 bases remaining between them. The chain's CDR3 is CASSFWVREAPGEGNSPLHF. The CDR3 nucleotides read TGTGCCAGCAGTTTCTGGGTCAGGGAGGCTCCGGGAGAGGGGAATTCACCCCTCCACTTT.

This clonotype was detected ten times or more. The V call is TRBV24-1, the J call TRBJ2-4, with TRBD1 matching 7 bases. The CDR3 length is 13 residues. Germline values: CDR1 KGHDR, CDR2 SFDVKD. V gave up 5 bases and J gave up 4 bases; unmatched junction bases: 1. The CDR3 region has the DNA TGTGCCACCAGTGCCAGGGGGAAAAACATTCAGTACTTC. Its translation: CATSARGKNIQYF.

This clonotype was picked up many times. The V and J genes are TRBV5-1 and TRBJ2-3, with 8 bases identical to TRBD2. The V and J ends lost 2 bases and 2 bases, in that order; junction bases with no gene match: 4. This CDR3 comprises 15 residues. Germline lookup yields CDR1 SGHRS and CDR2 YFSETQ. The CDR3, as DNA: TGCGCCAGCAGCTTCCAGCGGGGGTACACAGATACGCAGTATTTT. This codes for CASSFQRGYTDTQYF.

This clonotype was seen ten or more times. The rearrangement links TRBV12-3 or TRBV12-4 to TRBJ2-4, with a possible D match to TRBD1 (6 bases). This CDR3 spans 16 amino acids. The V and J ends lost 1 base and 0 bases respectively, with 10 bases between them. The CDR3 region has the DNA TGTGCCAGCAGTTTAGGCAGGGGATTAGCCAAAAACATTCAGTACTTC. This translates into CASSLGRGLAKNIQYF.

This clonotype has at least ten counts. The CDR3 sequence: CASSLGSVGNTIYF. CDR3 sequence (DNA): TGTGCCAGCAGCTTAGGATCGGTCGGAAACACCATATATTTT. The chain carries TRBV7-6 and TRBJ1-3; D is unclear. The ends were cut back, 1 base at V and 4 bases at J, with 8 bases in the middle. The CDR3 length is 14 residues. Per germline, CDR1 SGHVS and CDR2 FNYEAQ.

This clonotype was found many times. This chain uses TRBV13 with TRBJ2-2, with 7 nucleotides matching TRBD1. Germline V lookup: CDR1 PRHDT, CDR2 FYEKMQ (reference sequence). With 5 bases clipped from V and 1 base from J, the junction kept 7 bases outside the gene matches. The length of the CDR3 is 16 residues. CDR3 nucleotides: TGTGCCAGCAGCCACTTAGGGGGCCTGAACACCGGGGAGCTGTTTTTT. Protein product: CASSHLGGLNTGELFF.

The rearrangement links TRBV12-3 or TRBV12-4 to TRBJ2-6; TRBD1 or TRBD2 may be the D gene (5 bases each). The CDR3 has 15 amino acids. V was cut by 6 bases and J by 6 bases, with 15 bases left in between. The CDR3 DNA reads as TGTGCCAGCAGGCGCCGGGACCTAGAGGCCAACGTCCTGACTTTC. Its protein is CASRRRDLEANVLTF.

This clonotype was observed at least ten times. The rearrangement uses TRBV9 and TRBJ2-1; 9 nucleotides match TRBD2. From germline, CDR1 is SGDLS and CDR2 YYNGEE. Losses at the gene ends were 0 bases for V and 9 bases for J; bases not matched to a gene: 7. The CDR3 spans 15 residues. The CDR3 spells CASSVGAGGRGEQFF. The CDR3 coding sequence is TGTGCCAGCAGCGTAGGAGCGGGGGGCCGTGGTGAGCAGTTCTTC.

This clonotype appeared many times. The chain links TRBV7-3 to TRBJ2-1, with 15 bases aligning to TRBD2. The CDR3 spans 15 residues. Germline V lookup: CDR1 SGHTA, CDR2 FQGTGA. The ends lost 5 bases at V and 12 bases at J; junction bases unmatched: 8. CDR3 sequence (DNA): TGTGCCAGCAGCCTTGAAGGACTAGCGGGAGGGGGGCAGTTCTTC. The encoded protein is CASSLEGLAGGGQFF. Combining the CDR3 with reference TRBV7-3 and TRBJ2-1 gives the whole variable domain GAGVSQTPSNKVTEKGKYVELRCDPISGHTALYWYRQSLGQGPEFLIYFQGTGAADDSGLPNDRFFAVRPEGSVSTLKIQRTERGDSAVYLCASSLEGLAGGGQFFGPGTRLTVL.

This clonotype was seen repeatedly, ten times or more. The chain uses TRBV6-2 or TRBV6-3 and TRBJ2-3; 9 nucleotides agree with TRBD2. From germline, CDR1 is MNHEY and CDR2 SVGEGT. V lost 2 bases to trimming and J lost 4 bases; unmatched junction nucleotides: 13. The CDR3 contains 18 residues. CDR3 coding DNA: TGTGCCAGCAGTTACCCGACCTCACTAGCGGGTAGACCAGATACGCAGTATTTT. Translated: CASSYPTSLAGRPDTQYF.

Notes on this clonotype: At one end the junction does not follow the germline gene, possibly because of a read error. The DNA of the CDR3 is TGTGCCTCAGCCCCAGGGGAAGCCTACGGGCAGTACTTC. It encodes CASAPGEAYGQYF. J is TRBJ2-7 and V is TRBV11-3; possibly TRBD1 for D (6 bases). Germline CDR1 SGHNT, CDR2 YENEEA. This CDR3 region has 13 residues.

There are many counts of this clonotype. The chain carries TRBV29-1 and TRBJ2-3; perhaps TRBD1 as D (6 bases). V was pared by 7 bases and J by 6 bases, with 17 bases between. CDR1 SQVTM and CDR2 ANQGSEA come from the germline V gene. The CDR3 has 13 residues. The CDR3 here is CSASTGLVDTQYF. The CDR3 nucleotides are TGCAGCGCTTCGACAGGCCTCGTTGATACGCAGTATTTT.

This CDR3 is CASRGQGQGQPQHF. The CDR3 DNA reads TGTGCCAGCAGAGGACAGGGCCAGGGTCAGCCCCAGCATTTT. This chain links TRBV12-3 or TRBV12-4 with TRBJ1-5; 8 bases are shared with TRBD1. V shed 6 bases, J shed 6 bases, and the junction held 7 bases outside the gene matches. This CDR3 is built from 14 residues.

This clonotype has only a few counts. The CDR3 coding sequence is TGTGCCAGCAGTGTCTCCGGGACAGGGGGCAATGAGCAGTTCTTC. Its protein product is CASSVSGTGGNEQFF. V gene TRBV6-4 combines with J gene TRBJ2-1; 11 bases agree with TRBD1. In germline, CDR1 is MRHNA, CDR2 SNTAGT. Trimming took 4 bases from V and 6 from J; bases not matched to a gene: 5. CDR3 length: 15 amino acids.